The T cell receptor (beta chain) described here comes from a study of blood T cell repertoires in COVID-19. Whole-study context: Nucleic acid was either cDNA or gDNA, and it came from T cells, B-cell-depleted T cells, or PBMCs.

TCRdb keeps only in-frame clones here, not all; method: immunoSEQ multiplex PCR. Among 110,000 to 150,000 clones listed, over 75% were seen once. The CDR3 has 14 amino acids. In germline, CDR1 is ENHRY, CDR2 SYGVKD. V was clipped by 0 bases and J by 4 bases, with 9 bases between them. This chain links TRBV10-3 with TRBJ2-5, with a tentative D call TRBD1 (6 bases). This clonotype originated in a human donor in a cohort sampled during active COVID-19. Sequences were obtained from peripheral blood. CDR3 sequence reads: CAISESRGSETQYF. Here the CDR3 DNA reads TGTGCCATCAGTGAGTCCAGGGGTTCAGAGACCCAGTACTTC.